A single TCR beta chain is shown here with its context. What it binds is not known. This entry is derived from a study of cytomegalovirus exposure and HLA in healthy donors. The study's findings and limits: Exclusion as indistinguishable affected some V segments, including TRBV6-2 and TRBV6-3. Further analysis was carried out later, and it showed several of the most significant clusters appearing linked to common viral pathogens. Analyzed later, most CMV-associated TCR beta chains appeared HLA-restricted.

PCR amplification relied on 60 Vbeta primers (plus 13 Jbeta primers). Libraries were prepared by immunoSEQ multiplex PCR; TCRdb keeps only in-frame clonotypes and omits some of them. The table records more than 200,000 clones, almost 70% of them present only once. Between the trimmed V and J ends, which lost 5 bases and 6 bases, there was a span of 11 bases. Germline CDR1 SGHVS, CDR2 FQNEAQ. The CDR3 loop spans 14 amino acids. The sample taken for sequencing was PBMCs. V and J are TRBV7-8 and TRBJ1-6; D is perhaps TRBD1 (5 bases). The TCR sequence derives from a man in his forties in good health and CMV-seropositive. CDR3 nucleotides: TGTGCCAGCAGCCCGAGACAGAGTAATTCACCCCTCCACTTT. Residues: CASSPRQSNSPLHF.